This TCR beta chain was obtained from a study of control samples from healthy donors and cancer patients. This CDR3 contains 19 residues. V gave up 0 bases and J gave up 4 bases; unmatched junction bases: 14. Germline V lookup: CDR1 MNHEY, CDR2 SMNVEV (reference sequence). Measured with immunoSEQ multiplex PCR; TCRdb has only the in-frame clones, and not every one. The repertoire holds about 110,000 clones, with 82% as singletons. This sequence originates from a man aged 18 to 30 in good health. The chain employs TRBV27 and TRBJ2-7, with 11 bases that match TRBD1. The sample comprised blood. This CDR3 is CASSLSPPFAGTGGYEQYF. In DNA, the CDR3 is TGTGCCAGCAGTTTATCCCCCCCCTTCGCCGGGACAGGGGGATACGAGCAGTACTTC.